This T cell receptor beta chain appears in the sequencing data of a study of T cell repertoires in cytomegalovirus infection. This clonotype was detected a few times. TCRdb called the reads again in MiXCR, with one record for every CDR3 protein. The sample lists more than 650,000 distinct CDR3 sequences, roughly 36% occurring once. This CDR3 is 13 amino acids long. The V end lost 5 bases, the J end lost 6 bases, and 13 bases lay between the germline ends. This receptor was obtained from a human donor in good health (CMV status not recorded). Some clones in this sample may be carry-over from other donors' samples. Source material: PBMCs. The rearrangement uses TRBV12-3 or TRBV12-4 and TRBJ1-1, with D maybe TRBD1 (5 bases). The CDR3 region is CASSPRGRAEAFF. CDR3 nucleotides: TGTGCCAGCAGTCCCCGGGGACGCGCTGAAGCTTTCTTT.